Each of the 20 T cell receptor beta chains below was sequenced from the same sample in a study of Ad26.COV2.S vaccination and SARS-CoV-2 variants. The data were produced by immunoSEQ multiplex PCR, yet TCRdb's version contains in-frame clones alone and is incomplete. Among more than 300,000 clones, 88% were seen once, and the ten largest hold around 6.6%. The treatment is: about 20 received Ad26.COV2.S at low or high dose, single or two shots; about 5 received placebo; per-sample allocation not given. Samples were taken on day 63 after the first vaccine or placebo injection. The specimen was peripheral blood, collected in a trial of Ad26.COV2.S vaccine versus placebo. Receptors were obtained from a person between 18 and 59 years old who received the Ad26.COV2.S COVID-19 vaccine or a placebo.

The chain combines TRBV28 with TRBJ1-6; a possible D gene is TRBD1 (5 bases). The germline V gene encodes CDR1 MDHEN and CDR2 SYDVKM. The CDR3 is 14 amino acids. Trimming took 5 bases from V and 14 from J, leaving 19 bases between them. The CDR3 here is CASSPPGRALTLHF. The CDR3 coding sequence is TGTGCCAGCAGTCCGCCGGGCAGGGCTTTGACCCTCCACTTT.

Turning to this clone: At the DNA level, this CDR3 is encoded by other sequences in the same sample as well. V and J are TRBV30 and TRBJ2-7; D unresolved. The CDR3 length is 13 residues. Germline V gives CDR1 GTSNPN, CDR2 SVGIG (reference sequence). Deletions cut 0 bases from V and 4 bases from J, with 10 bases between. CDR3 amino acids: CAWSVGREYEQYF. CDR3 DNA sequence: TGTGCCTGGAGTGTAGGCAGAGAATACGAGCAGTACTTC. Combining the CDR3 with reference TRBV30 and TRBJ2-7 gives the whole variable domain SQTIHQWPATLVQPVGSPLSLECTVEGTSNPNLYWYRQAAGRGLQLLFYSVGIGQISSEVPQNLSASRPQDRQFILSSKKLLLSDSGFYLCAWSVGREYEQYFGPGTRLTVT.

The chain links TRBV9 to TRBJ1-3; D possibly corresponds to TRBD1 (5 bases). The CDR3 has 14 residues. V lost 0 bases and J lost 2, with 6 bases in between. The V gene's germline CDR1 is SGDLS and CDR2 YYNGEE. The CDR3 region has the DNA TGTGCCAGCAGCGTAGACAGGACTGGAAACACCATATATTTT. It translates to CASSVDRTGNTIYF.

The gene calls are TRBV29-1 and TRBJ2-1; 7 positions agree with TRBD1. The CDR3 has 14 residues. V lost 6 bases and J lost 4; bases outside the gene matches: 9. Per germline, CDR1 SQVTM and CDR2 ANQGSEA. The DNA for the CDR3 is TGCAGCGTAGTCCGGACAGGAGCATACAATGAGCAGTTCTTC. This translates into CSVVRTGAYNEQFF.

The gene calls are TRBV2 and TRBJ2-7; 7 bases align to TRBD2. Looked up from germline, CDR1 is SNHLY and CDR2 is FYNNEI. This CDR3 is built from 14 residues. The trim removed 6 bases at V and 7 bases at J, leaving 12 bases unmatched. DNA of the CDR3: TGTGCCAGCAGATTGAGCGGGACCCCCTTGGAGCAGTACTTC. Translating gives CASRLSGTPLEQYF.

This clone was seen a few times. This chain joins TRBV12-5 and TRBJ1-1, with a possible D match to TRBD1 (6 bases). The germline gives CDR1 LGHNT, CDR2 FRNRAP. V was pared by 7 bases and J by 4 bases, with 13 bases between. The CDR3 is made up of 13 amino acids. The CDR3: CASAIQGGTEAFF. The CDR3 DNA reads TGTGCTAGTGCCATACAGGGAGGCACTGAAGCTTTCTTT.

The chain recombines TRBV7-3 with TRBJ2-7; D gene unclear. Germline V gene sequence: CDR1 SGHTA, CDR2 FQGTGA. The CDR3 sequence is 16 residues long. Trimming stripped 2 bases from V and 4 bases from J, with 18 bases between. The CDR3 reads CASSLSTDHSGYEQYF. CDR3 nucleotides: TGTGCCAGCAGCTTATCCACGGACCACTCGGGTTACGAGCAGTACTTC.

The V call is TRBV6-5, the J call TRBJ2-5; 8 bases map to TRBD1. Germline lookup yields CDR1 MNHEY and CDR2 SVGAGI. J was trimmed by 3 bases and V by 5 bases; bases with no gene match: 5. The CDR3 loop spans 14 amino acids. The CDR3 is CASSTGTGKETQYF. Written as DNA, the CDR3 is TGTGCCAGCAGTACCGGGACAGGCAAAGAGACCCAGTACTTC.

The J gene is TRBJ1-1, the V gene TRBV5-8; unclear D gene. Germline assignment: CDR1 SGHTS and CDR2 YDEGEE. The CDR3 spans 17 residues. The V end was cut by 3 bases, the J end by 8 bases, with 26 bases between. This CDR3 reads CASSSRLGVPGRLEAFF. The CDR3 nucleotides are TGTGCCAGCAGCTCCCGGCTGGGTGTGCCAGGACGATTAGAAGCTTTCTTT.

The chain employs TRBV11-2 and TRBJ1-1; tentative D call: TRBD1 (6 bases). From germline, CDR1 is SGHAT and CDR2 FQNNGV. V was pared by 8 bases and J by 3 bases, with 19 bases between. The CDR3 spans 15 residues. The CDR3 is CASGDTGYDHTEAFF. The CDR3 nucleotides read TGTGCCAGCGGAGATACAGGGTACGACCACACTGAAGCTTTCTTT.

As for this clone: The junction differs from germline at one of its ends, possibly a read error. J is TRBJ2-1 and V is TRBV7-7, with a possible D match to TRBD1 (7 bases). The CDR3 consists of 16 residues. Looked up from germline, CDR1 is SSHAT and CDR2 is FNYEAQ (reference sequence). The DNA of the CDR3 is TGTGCTAGCAGCAACGAACAGGGGAGGCGGGACAATGAGCAGTTCTTC. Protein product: CASSNEQGRRDNEQFF.

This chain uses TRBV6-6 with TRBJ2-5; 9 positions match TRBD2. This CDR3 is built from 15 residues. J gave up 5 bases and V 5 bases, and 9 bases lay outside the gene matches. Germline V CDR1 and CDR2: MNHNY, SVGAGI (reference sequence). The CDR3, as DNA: TGTGCCAGCAGTCCAAGCCGCGGGAGGGTGGAGACCCAGTACTTC. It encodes CASSPSRGRVETQYF.

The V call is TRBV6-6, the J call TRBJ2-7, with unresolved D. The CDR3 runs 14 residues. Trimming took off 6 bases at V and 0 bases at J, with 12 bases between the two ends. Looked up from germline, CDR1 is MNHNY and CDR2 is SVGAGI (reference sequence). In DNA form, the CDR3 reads TGTGCCAGCAGCGCCGGTTTGGACTCCTACGAGCAGTACTTC. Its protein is CASSAGLDSYEQYF.

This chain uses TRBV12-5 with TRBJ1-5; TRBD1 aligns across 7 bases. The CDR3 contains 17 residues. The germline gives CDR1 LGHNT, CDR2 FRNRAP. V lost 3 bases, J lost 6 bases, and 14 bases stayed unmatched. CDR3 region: CASGFLLSTGETQPQHF. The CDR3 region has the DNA TGTGCTAGTGGTTTTTTACTCTCCACAGGGGAGACTCAGCCCCAGCATTTT.

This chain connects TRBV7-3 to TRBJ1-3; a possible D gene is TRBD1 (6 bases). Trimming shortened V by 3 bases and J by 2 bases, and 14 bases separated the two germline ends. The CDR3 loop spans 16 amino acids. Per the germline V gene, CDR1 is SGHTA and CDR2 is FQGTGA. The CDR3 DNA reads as TGTGCCAGCAGCTTGCAGGGGACGAGGACTGGAAACACCATATATTTT. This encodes CASSLQGTRTGNTIYF. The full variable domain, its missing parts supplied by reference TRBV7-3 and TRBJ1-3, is GAGVSQTPSNKVTEKGKYVELRCDPISGHTALYWYRQSLGQGPEFLIYFQGTGAADDSGLPNDRFFAVRPEGSVSTLKIQRTERGDSAVYLCASSLQGTRTGNTIYFGEGSWLTVV.

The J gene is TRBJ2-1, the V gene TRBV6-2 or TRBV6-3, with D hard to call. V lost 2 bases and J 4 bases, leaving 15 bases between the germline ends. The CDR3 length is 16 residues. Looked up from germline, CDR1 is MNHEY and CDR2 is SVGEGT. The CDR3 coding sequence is TGTGCCAGCAGTTACCCCCCTTCGGACGGTTACAATGAGCAGTTCTTC. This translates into CASSYPPSDGYNEQFF.

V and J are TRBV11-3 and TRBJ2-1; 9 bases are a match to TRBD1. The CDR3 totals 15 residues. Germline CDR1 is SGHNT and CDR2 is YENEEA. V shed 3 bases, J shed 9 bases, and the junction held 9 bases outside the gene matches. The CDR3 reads CASSLVGQGDGEQFF. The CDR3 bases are TGTGCCAGCAGCTTGGTGGGACAGGGTGACGGTGAGCAGTTCTTC.

CDR3 DNA sequence: TGTGCCAGCAGCTATGACAGAGCTAATGAAAAACTGTTTTTT. Amino acids: CASSYDRANEKLFF. V is TRBV7-9 and J is TRBJ1-4; weak D call: TRBD1 (5 bases). Germline V CDR1 and CDR2: SEHNR, FQNEAQ (reference sequence). Trimming removed 4 bases at V and 3 bases at J, with 9 bases between. The CDR3 consists of 14 residues.

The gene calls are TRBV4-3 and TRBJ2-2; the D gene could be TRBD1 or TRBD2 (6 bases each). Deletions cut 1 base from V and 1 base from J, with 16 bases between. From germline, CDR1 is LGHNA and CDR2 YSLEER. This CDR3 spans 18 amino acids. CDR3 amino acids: CASSQASTGAGNTGELFF. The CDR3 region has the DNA TGCGCCAGCAGCCAAGCTTCAACGGGGGCCGGGAACACCGGGGAGCTGTTTTTT.

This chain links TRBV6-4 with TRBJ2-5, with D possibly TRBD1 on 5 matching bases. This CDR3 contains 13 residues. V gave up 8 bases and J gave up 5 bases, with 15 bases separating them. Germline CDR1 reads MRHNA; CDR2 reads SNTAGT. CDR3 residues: CASAIGPGETQYF. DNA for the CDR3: TGTGCCAGCGCTATCGGGCCAGGGGAGACCCAGTACTTC.